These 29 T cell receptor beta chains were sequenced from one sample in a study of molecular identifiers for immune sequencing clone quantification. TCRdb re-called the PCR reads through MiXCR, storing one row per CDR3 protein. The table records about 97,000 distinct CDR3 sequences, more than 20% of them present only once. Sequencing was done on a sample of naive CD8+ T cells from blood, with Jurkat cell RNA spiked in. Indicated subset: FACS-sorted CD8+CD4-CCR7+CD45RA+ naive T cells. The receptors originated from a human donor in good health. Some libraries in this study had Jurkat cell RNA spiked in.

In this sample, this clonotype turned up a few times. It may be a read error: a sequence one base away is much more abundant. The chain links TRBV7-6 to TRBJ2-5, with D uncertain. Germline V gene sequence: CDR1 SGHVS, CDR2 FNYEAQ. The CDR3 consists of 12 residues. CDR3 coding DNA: TGTGCCAGCAGCCTTCTCCAAGAGCCCCAGTACTTC. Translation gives CASSLLQEPQYF.

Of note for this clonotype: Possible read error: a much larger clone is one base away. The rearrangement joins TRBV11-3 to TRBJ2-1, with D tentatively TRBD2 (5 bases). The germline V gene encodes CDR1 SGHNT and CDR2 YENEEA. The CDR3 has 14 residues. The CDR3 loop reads CASSLDTGNNEHFF. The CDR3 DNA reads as TGTGCCAGCAGCTTAGATACGGGGAACAATGAGCATTTCTTC.

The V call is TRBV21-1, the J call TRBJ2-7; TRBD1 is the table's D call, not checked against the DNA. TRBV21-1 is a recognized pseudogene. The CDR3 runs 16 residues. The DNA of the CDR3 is TGTGCCAGCAGCTCAAGCCCCAGGGCAAGCTCCTACGAGCAGTACTTC. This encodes CASSSSPRASSYEQYF.

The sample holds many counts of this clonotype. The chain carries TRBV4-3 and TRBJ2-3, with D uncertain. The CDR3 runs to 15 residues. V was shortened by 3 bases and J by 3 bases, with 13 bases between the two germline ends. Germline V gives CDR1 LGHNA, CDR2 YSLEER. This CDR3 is CASSQGIVLTDTQYF. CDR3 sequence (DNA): TGCGCCAGCAGCCAGGGGATAGTGTTGACAGATACGCAGTATTTT.

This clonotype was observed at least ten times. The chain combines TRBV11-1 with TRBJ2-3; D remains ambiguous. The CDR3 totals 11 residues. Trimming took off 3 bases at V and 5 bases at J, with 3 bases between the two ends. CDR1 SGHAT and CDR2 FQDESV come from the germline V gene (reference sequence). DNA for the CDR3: TGTGCCAGCAGCTTTATAGATACGCAGTATTTT. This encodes CASSFIDTQYF.

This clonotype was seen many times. In DNA, the CDR3 is TGTGCCAGCAGCCAAGAAACTAGCGGTCCCTACGAGCAGTACTTC. Protein sequence: CASSQETSGPYEQYF. The rearrangement uses TRBV4-2 and TRBJ2-7; 8 bases are shared with TRBD2. The CDR3 has 15 residues. From germline, CDR1 is LGHNA and CDR2 YNFKEQ. V lost 0 bases to trimming and J lost 2 bases; unmatched junction nucleotides: 3.

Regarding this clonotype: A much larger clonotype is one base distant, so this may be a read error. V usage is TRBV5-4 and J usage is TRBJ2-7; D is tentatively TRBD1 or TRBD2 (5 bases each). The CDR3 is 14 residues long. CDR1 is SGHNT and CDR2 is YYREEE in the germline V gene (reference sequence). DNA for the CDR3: TGTGCCAGCAGCCCGGGGACGGGTTTGCACGATCAGTACTTC. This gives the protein CASSPGTGLHDQYF.

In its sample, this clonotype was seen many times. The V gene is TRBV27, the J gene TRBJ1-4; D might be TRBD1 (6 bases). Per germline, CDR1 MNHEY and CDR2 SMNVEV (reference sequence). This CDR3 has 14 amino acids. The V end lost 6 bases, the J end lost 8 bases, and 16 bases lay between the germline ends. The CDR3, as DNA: TGTGCCAGCAGGAATTTAGGACAGAAAGAAAAACTGTTTTTT. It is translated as CASRNLGQKEKLFF.

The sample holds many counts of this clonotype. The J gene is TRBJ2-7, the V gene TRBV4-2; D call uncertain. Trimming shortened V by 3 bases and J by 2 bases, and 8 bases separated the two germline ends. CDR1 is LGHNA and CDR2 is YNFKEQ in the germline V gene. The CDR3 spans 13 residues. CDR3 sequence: CASSHINPYEQYF. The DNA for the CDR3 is TGTGCCAGCAGCCACATTAACCCCTACGAGCAGTACTTC.

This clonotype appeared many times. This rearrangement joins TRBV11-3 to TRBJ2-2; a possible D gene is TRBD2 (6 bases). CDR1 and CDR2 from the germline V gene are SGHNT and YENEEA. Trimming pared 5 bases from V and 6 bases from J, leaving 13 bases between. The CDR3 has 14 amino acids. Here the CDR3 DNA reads TGTGCCAGCAGCCCCTTCACGGGGGCCGGGGAGCTGTTTTTT. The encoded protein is CASSPFTGAGELFF.

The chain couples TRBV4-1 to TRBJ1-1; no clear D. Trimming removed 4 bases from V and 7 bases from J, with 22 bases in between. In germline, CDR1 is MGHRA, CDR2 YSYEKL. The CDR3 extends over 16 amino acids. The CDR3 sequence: CASSPTKGLIIGEAFF. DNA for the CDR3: TGCGCCAGCAGCCCCACAAAGGGTCTCATTATCGGTGAAGCTTTCTTT.

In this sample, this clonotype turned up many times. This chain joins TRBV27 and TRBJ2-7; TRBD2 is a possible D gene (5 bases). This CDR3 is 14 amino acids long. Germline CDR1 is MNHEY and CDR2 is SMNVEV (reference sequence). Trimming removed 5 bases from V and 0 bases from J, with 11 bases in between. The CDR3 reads CASSPVGSSYEQYF. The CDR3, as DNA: TGTGCCAGCAGTCCCGTGGGGAGCTCCTACGAGCAGTACTTC.

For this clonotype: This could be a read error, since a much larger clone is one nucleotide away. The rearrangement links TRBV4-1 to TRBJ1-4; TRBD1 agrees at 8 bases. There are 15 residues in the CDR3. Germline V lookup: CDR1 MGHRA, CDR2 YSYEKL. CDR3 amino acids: CVSSQDRGLSEKLFF. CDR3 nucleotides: TGCGTCAGCAGCCAAGACAGGGGCCTAAGTGAAAAACTGTTTTTT.

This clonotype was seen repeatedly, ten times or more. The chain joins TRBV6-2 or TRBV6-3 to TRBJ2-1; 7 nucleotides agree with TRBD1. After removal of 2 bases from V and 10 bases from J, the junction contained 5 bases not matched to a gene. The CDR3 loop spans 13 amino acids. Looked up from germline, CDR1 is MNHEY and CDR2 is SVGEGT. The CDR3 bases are TGTGCCAGCAGTTACCCTGGGGACAGCGAGCAGTTCTTC. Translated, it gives CASSYPGDSEQFF.

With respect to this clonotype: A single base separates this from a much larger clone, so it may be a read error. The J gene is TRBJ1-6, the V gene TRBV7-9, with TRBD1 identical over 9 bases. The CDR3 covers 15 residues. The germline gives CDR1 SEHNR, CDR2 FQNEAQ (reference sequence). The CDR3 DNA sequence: TGTGCCAGCAGCTCGCCGACAGGGGGGCATTCACCCCCCCACTTT. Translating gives CASSSPTGGHSPPHF.

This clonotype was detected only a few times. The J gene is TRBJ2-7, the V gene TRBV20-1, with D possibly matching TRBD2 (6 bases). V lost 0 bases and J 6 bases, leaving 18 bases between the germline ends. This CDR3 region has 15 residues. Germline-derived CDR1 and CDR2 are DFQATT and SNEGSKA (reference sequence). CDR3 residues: CSARDLALAPREQYF. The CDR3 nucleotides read TGCAGTGCTAGAGATTTAGCGCTAGCGCCGCGCGAGCAGTACTTC.

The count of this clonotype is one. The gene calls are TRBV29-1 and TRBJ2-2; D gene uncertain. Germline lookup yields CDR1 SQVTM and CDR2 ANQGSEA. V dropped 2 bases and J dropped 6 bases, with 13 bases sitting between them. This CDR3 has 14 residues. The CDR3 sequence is CSVELPQPPGELFF. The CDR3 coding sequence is TGCAGCGTTGAACTCCCACAGCCCCCCGGGGAGCTGTTTTTT.

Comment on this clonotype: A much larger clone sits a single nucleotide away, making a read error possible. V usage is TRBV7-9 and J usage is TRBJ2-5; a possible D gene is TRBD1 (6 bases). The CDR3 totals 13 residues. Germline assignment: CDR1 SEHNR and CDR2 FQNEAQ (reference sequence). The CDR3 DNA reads TGTGCCAGCAGCTCGACAGGAGAAGAGCCCCAGTACTTC. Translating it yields CASSSTGEEPQYF. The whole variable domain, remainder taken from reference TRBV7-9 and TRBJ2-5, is DTGVSQNPRHKITKRGQNVTFRCDPISEHNRLYWYRQTLGQGPEFLTYFQNEAQLEKSRLLSDRFSAERPKGSFSTLEIQRTEQGDSAMYLCASSSTGEEPQYFGPGTRLLVL.

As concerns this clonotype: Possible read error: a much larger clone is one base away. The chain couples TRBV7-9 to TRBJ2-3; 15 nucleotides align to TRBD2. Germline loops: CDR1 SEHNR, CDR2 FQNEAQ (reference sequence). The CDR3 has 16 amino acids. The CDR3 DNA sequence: TGTGCCGGCAGGGACGGACTAGCGGGGGGGCGAGATACGCAGTATTTT. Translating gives CAGRDGLAGGRDTQYF.

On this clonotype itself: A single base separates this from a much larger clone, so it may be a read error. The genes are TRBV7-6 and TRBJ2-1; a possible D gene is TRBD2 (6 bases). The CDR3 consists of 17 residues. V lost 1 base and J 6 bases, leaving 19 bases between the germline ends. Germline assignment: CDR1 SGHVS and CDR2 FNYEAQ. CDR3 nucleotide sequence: TGTGCCAGCAGCTTAGACAGGCCGGGAGTGAAGGTCAATGAGCAGTTCTTC. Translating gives CASSLDRPGVKVNEQFF.

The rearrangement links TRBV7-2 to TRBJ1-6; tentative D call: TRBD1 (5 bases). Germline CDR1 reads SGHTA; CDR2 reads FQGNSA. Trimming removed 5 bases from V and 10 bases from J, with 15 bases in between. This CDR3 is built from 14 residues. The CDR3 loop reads CASSLGTGGSPLHF. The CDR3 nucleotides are TGTGCCAGCAGCCTTGGCACCGGGGGGTCACCCCTCCACTTT.

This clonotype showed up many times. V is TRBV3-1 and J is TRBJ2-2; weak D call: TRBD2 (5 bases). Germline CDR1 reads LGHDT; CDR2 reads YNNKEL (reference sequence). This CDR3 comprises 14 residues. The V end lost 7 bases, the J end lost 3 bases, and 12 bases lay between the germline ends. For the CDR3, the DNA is TGTGCCAGCACCCTATCCGGGGACACCGGGGAGCTGTTTTTT. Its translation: CASTLSGDTGELFF.

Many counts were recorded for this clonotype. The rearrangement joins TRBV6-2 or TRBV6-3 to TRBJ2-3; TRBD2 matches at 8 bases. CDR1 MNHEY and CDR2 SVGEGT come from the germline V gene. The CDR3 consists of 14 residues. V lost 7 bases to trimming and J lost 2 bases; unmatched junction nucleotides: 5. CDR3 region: CASTIAGPTDTQYF. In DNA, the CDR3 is TGTGCCAGCACCATAGCGGGGCCCACAGATACGCAGTATTTT.

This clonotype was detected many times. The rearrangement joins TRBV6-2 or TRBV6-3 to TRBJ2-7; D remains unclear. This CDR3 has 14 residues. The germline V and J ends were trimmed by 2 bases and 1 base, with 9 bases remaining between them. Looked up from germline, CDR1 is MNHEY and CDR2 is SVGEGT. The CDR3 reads CASSYGYLSYEQYF. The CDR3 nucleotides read TGTGCCAGCAGTTACGGGTACCTTTCCTACGAGCAGTACTTC.

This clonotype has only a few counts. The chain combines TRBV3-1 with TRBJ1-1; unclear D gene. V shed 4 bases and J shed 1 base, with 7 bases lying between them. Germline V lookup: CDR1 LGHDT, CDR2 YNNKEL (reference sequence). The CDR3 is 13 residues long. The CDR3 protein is CASSPEGNTEAFF. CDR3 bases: TGTGCCAGCAGCCCAGAAGGGAACACTGAAGCTTTCTTT.

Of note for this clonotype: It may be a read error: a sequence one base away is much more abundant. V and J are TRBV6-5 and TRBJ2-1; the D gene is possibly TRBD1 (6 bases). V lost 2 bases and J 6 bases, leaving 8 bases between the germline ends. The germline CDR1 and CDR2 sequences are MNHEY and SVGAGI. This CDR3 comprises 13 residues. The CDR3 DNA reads TGTGCCAGCAGTTACACGACAGGCAATGAGCAGTTCTTC. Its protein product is CASSYTTGNEQFF.

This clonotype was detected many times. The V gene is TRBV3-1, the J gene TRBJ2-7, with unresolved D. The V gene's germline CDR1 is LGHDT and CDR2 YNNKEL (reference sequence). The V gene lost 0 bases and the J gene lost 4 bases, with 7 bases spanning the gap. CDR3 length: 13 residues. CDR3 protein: CASSQDGRYEQYF. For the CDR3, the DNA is TGTGCCAGCAGCCAAGATGGGCGGTACGAGCAGTACTTC.

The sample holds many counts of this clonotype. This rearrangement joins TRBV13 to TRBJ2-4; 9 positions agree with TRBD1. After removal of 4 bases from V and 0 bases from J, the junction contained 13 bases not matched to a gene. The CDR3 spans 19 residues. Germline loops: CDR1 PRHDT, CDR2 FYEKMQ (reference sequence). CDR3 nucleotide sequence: TGTGCCAGCAGCTCATGGACAGGGGATGAGGGGCTAGCCAAAAACATTCAGTACTTC. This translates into CASSSWTGDEGLAKNIQYF.

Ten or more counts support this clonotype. In DNA, the CDR3 is TGCGCCAGCAGCCAAGATCCAGGACAGGGGTACTACGAGCAGTACTTC. As protein: CASSQDPGQGYYEQYF. J is TRBJ2-7 and V is TRBV4-1, with TRBD1 identical over 9 bases. With 0 bases clipped from V and 3 bases from J, the junction kept 6 bases outside the gene matches. The CDR3 length is 16 residues. Germline V CDR1 and CDR2: MGHRA, YSYEKL.